This T cell receptor beta chain was sequenced for a study of cytomegalovirus exposure and HLA in healthy donors. Study details: Most genotyped donors, 75% to 85% of fewer than 400, had Caucasian-associated genetic ancestry.

To note about this clone: What it recognizes is unknown.

V gave up 5 bases and J gave up 2 bases, with 14 bases separating them. This CDR3 contains 15 residues. The germline gives CDR1 MNHEY, CDR2 SMNVEV (reference sequence). Points from the study as a whole: Presence/absence analyses assumed roughly uniform sequencing depth across donors, which may not hold. Using the classifier, cytomegalovirus status was reportedly diagnosed with high specificity and sensitivity.

With 60 Vbeta and 13 Jbeta primers, the PCR was carried out. Measured with immunoSEQ multiplex PCR; TCRdb has only the in-frame clones, and not every one. The table includes 150,000 or so clones, about 75% detected once. The gene calls are TRBV27 and TRBJ2-3, with D uncertain. This receptor was identified in a female donor in good health and CMV-seronegative. Sequencing was done on a sample of PBMCs. This CDR3 reads CASSDNSYPTDTQYF. The CDR3 nucleotides are TGTGCCAGCAGTGACAACAGTTACCCCACAGATACGCAGTATTTT.